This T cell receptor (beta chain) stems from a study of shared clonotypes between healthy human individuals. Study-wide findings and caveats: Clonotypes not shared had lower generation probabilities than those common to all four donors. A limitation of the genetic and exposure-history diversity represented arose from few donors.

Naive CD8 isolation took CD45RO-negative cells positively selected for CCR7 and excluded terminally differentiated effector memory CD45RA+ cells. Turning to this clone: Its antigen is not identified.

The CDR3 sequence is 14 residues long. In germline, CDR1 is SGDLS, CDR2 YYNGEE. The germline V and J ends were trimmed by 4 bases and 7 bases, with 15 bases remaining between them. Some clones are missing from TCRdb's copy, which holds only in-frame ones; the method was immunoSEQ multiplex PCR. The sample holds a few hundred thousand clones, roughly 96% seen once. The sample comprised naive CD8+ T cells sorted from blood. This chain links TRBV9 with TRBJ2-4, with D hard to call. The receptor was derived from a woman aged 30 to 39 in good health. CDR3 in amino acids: CASSPKDVRNIQYF. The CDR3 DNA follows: TGTGCCAGCAGCCCCAAGGACGTTAGGAACATTCAGTACTTC.